These 22 T cell receptor beta chains were all obtained from the same sample, sequenced in a study of human T cells and chemical hapten exposure (dated by TCRdb to 2020 to 2023). Library preparation was by RACE. Sequencing used a NextSeq 500. Using fastp trimming at Q25 and MiXCR clonotype assembly, TCRdb reanalyzed the public sequencing data and kept in-frame beta chains. Every entry covers one CDR3 protein and lists the most common genes and DNA from its rows. The sample profile shows roughly 140,000 distinct CDR3 sequences; about an eighth of them were found once. The ten largest clones add up to around 1.4% of the sample. Explained via the paper, the time point label denotes: patch test 2, 6 weeks after DPC sensitization. The treatment or condition label of this sample denotes: therapeutic diphenylcyclopropenone sensitization with weekly scalp DPC. The specimen was whole blood, collected in connection with sensitization to the hapten diphenylcyclopropenone (DPC). The receptors derive from a woman in her forties or fifties with alopecia areata. Some clones in this sample may be carry-over from other donors' samples.

This clonotype was observed many times. The chain uses TRBV3-1 and TRBJ1-1, with D uncertain. The CDR3 consists of 13 residues. The germline gives CDR1 LGHDT, CDR2 YNNKEL (reference sequence). V gave up 1 base and J gave up 5 bases, with 8 bases separating them. The CDR3 nucleotides read TGTGCCAGCAGCCAAGTGGGCAGAACTGAAGCTTTCTTT. Translated: CASSQVGRTEAFF.

This chain joins TRBV10-3 and TRBJ2-5; TRBD1 agrees at 7 bases. Trimming at V came to 3 bases and at J to 3 bases, leaving 7 bases not matched to a gene. The CDR3 has 15 residues. CDR1 is ENHRY, CDR2 SYGVKD, per germline. CDR3 in amino acids: CAISDAGGAKETQYF. CDR3 bases: TGTGCCATCAGTGATGCAGGGGGTGCAAAAGAGACCCAGTACTTC.

This clonotype turned up a few times. The CDR3 loop reads CASSLREGVGAFF. The CDR3 DNA is TGTGCCAGCAGCTTAAGGGAAGGAGTAGGAGCTTTCTTT. The chain joins TRBV7-9 to TRBJ1-1; unclear D gene. Germline assignment: CDR1 SEHNR and CDR2 FQNEAQ (reference sequence). The CDR3 has 13 residues. Trimming took off 2 bases at V and 10 bases at J, with 14 bases between the two ends.

This clonotype was recorded once. V usage is TRBV7-2 and J usage is TRBJ2-7; perhaps TRBD2 as D (5 bases). The V gene lost 7 bases and the J gene lost 2 bases, with 15 bases spanning the gap. Germline CDR1 SGHTA, CDR2 FQGNSA. The CDR3 loop spans 14 amino acids. In nucleotides, the CDR3 is TGTGCCAGCACCTCGGACTTGGCGGCCTACGAGCAGTACTTC. This sequence encodes CASTSDLAAYEQYF.

This clonotype was detected a few times. This chain uses TRBV20-1 with TRBJ2-4; possibly TRBD1 or TRBD2 for D (5 bases each). The CDR3 contains 14 residues. V was clipped by 5 bases and J by 0 bases, with 11 bases between them. CDR1 and CDR2 (germline): DFQATT, SNEGSKA (reference sequence). Here the CDR3 reads CSAEGYLAKNIQYF. The CDR3 bases are TGCAGTGCTGAGGGGTATTTAGCCAAAAACATTCAGTACTTC.

The rearrangement uses TRBV7-2 and TRBJ2-3; maybe TRBD2 (6 bases). V lost 2 bases and J lost 6, with 12 bases in between. Germline V CDR1 and CDR2: SGHTA, FQGNSA. The CDR3 extends over 14 amino acids. The chain's CDR3 is CASSLRDLGDTQYF. The CDR3 DNA sequence: TGTGCCAGCAGCTTAAGGGACTTAGGCGATACGCAGTATTTT.

This clonotype was found many times. This chain's CDR3 is CASSQGRALTGELFF. In DNA, the CDR3 is TGTGCCAGCAGCCAAGGTCGAGCGTTAACCGGGGAGCTGTTTTTT. The V and J genes are TRBV11-1 and TRBJ2-2; D is undetermined. CDR3 length: 15 residues. Germline CDR1 reads SGHAT; CDR2 reads FQDESV (reference sequence). V lost 5 bases and J lost 5, with 15 bases in between.

This clonotype has at least ten counts. The gene calls are TRBV5-1 and TRBJ2-1; D is undetermined. This CDR3 contains 13 residues. V was cut by 0 bases and J by 10 bases, with 11 bases left in between. Germline V CDR1 and CDR2: SGHRS, YFSETQ. CDR3 in DNA: TGCGCCAGCAGCTTGGTAGGGAAAGAAGAGCAGTTCTTC. This gives the protein CASSLVGKEEQFF.

In this sample, this clonotype turned up many times. The chain joins TRBV20-1 to TRBJ2-1; D tentatively reads TRBD1 or TRBD2 (5 bases each). Germline-derived CDR1 and CDR2 are DFQATT and SNEGSKA (reference sequence). There are 15 residues in the CDR3. V was clipped by 6 bases and J by 1 base, with 16 bases between them. The CDR3: CSAPRGGSSYNEQFF. Here the CDR3 DNA reads TGCAGTGCCCCGAGGGGTGGGAGTTCCTACAATGAGCAGTTCTTC.

CDR3 in amino acids: CSVDTYNEQFF. The CDR3 bases are TGCAGCGTTGACACTTACAATGAGCAGTTCTTC. V gene TRBV29-1 combines with J gene TRBJ2-1, with no clear D. The germline CDR1 and CDR2 sequences are SQVTM and ANQGSEA. Trimming removed 3 bases from V and 4 bases from J, with 4 bases in between. This CDR3 comprises 11 residues.

This clonotype has at least ten counts. The chain recombines TRBV20-1 with TRBJ2-5, with 7 bases identical to TRBD2. This CDR3 is built from 15 residues. Per germline, CDR1 DFQATT and CDR2 SNEGSKA (reference sequence). Trimming removed 1 base from V and 1 base from J; junction bases left unmatched: 6. CDR3 in DNA: TGCAGTGCTAGAGGAATGACTAGCAGCCAAGAGACCCAGTACTTC. Translating it yields CSARGMTSSQETQYF.

This clonotype has more than one count but fewer than ten. V and J are TRBV3-1 and TRBJ1-2, with D hard to call. The CDR3 loop spans 14 amino acids. V was trimmed by 0 bases and J by 6 bases, leaving 11 bases between them. The germline V gene encodes CDR1 LGHDT and CDR2 YNNKEL (reference sequence). The CDR3 here is CASSQDPTWDGYTF. CDR3 nucleotide sequence: TGTGCCAGCAGCCAAGATCCGACATGGGATGGCTACACCTTC.

This clonotype was seen at least ten times. The chain recombines TRBV29-1 with TRBJ2-1; 9 bases agree with TRBD2. Germline CDR1 SQVTM, CDR2 ANQGSEA. CDR3 length equals 14 residues. J lost 6 bases, V lost 4 bases, and 7 bases had no gene match. CDR3 in amino acids: CSVGAGLAGNEQFF. CDR3 sequence (DNA): TGCAGCGTTGGGGCGGGACTAGCCGGCAATGAGCAGTTCTTC.

This clonotype was recorded a few times. The chain joins TRBV10-3 to TRBJ2-7, with 7 bases identical to TRBD1. With 3 bases clipped from V and 1 base from J, the junction kept 6 bases outside the gene matches. The germline CDR1 and CDR2 sequences are ENHRY and SYGVKD. CDR3 length: 15 amino acids. CDR3 region: CAISDPTGISYEQYF. CDR3 nucleotides: TGTGCCATCAGTGACCCGACAGGGATTTCCTACGAGCAGTACTTC.

The gene calls are TRBV29-1 and TRBJ1-2; the D is unclear. Germline V gene sequence: CDR1 SQVTM, CDR2 ANQGSEA. V lost 4 bases and J lost 5, with 5 bases in between. There are 10 residues in the CDR3. CDR3: CSVAQYGYTF. CDR3 in DNA: TGCAGCGTTGCACAATATGGCTACACCTTC. Variable domain in full (rest from reference TRBV29-1 and TRBJ1-2): SAVISQKPSRDICQRGTSLTIQCQVDSQVTMMFWYRQQPGQSLTLIATANQGSEATYESGFVIDKFPISRPNLTFSTLTVSNMSPEDSSIYLCSVAQYGYTFGSGTRLTVV.

There are a few counts of this clonotype. The chain joins TRBV6-2 or TRBV6-3 to TRBJ2-3, with 7 bases fitting TRBD1. Unmatched junction bases numbered 10, after V lost 7 bases and J lost 3 bases. Germline V CDR1 and CDR2: MNHEY, SVGEGT. The CDR3 has 15 amino acids. The CDR3 sequence: CASTDQGGSTDTQYF. CDR3 in DNA: TGTGCCAGCACGGATCAAGGGGGCAGTACAGATACGCAGTATTTT.

The J gene is TRBJ1-1, the V gene TRBV10-2, with 11 nucleotides matching TRBD1. This CDR3 spans 15 amino acids. V was pared by 4 bases and J by 3 bases, with 4 bases of the junction left unmatched. The germline gives CDR1 WSHSY, CDR2 SAAADI. CDR3 in amino acids: CASSARTGGDTEAFF. The CDR3 DNA reads as TGCGCCAGCAGTGCTCGGACAGGGGGCGACACTGAAGCTTTCTTT.

This clonotype was recorded at least ten times. This chain joins TRBV20-1 and TRBJ2-7; 7 nucleotides agree with TRBD1. V dropped 5 bases and J dropped 5; count of bases not matched to a gene: 6. The CDR3 extends over 12 amino acids. Germline-derived CDR1 and CDR2 are DFQATT and SNEGSKA (reference sequence). Here the CDR3 DNA reads TGCAGTGCTCGGACAGGAGTCCACGAGCAGTACTTC. This sequence encodes CSARTGVHEQYF.

Details on this clonotype: An end of the junction does not agree with germline; a read error may underlie this. The V call is TRBV12-3 or TRBV12-4, the J call TRBJ2-7; D is possibly TRBD1 (6 bases). The CDR3 runs to 13 residues. The CDR3 nucleotides are TGTGCCAGCAGAACTGAGACAGGTCCGAGGTGGGACTTC. Protein: CASRTETGPRWDF.

The V and J genes are TRBV29-1 and TRBJ2-5; 8 bases agree with TRBD1. V dropped 4 bases and J dropped 3; count of bases not matched to a gene: 1. Germline V gene sequence: CDR1 SQVTM, CDR2 ANQGSEA. CDR3 size: 12 residues. The CDR3 loop is CSVAGGKETQYF. The CDR3 DNA reads TGCAGCGTTGCAGGGGGCAAAGAGACCCAGTACTTC.

V gene TRBV25-1 combines with J gene TRBJ2-2, with D hard to call. The germline V and J ends were trimmed by 6 bases and 0 bases, with 11 bases remaining between them. This CDR3 comprises 15 residues. Germline loops: CDR1 MGHDK, CDR2 SYGVNS. The CDR3 DNA is TGTGCCAGCAGCGAGAAGGCCTCGAACACCGGGGAGCTGTTTTTT. Residues: CASSEKASNTGELFF.

This clonotype was recorded only once. V is TRBV7-2 and J is TRBJ1-6, with 8 bases that match TRBD1. CDR1 and CDR2 (germline): SGHTA, FQGNSA. Trimming took 6 bases from V and 7 from J; bases not matched to a gene: 8. This CDR3 has 15 residues. The CDR3 loop is CASSSRTGNNSPLHF. CDR3 DNA sequence: TGTGCCAGCAGTTCTAGGACAGGGAACAATTCACCCCTCCACTTT.